This TCR beta chain was sequenced in a study of blood T cell repertoires in COVID-19. Libraries were prepared by immunoSEQ multiplex PCR; TCRdb keeps only in-frame clonotypes and omits some of them. The repertoire holds about 48,000 clones, with about four fifths as singletons. This CDR3 region has 15 residues. In germline, CDR1 is SGHRS, CDR2 YFSETQ. Trimming took off 4 bases at V and 3 bases at J, with 16 bases between the two ends. This clone was seen a few times. The specimen was peripheral blood. The gene calls are TRBV5-1 and TRBJ2-5; D is possibly TRBD1 (5 bases). The origin of this receptor is a man aged 35 to 55 with acute or convalescent COVID-19. The CDR3, as DNA: TGCGCCAGCAGCCCCCTAAGGGGTACAGAAGAGACCCAGTACTTC. Its translation: CASSPLRGTEETQYF. The variable domain in full, with the rest retrieved from reference TRBV5-1 and TRBJ2-5, is KAGVTQTPRYLIKTRGQQVTLSCSPISGHRSVSWYQQTPGQGLQFLFEYFSETQRNKGNFPGRFSGRQFSNSRSEMNVSTLELGDSALYLCASSPLRGTEETQYFGPGTRLLVL.